Presented here are 20 T cell receptor beta chains from one specimen sequenced in a study of early T cells in non-severe SARS-CoV-2 infection. TCRdb reprocessed the 5' RACE reads with MiXCR, giving one entry per CDR3 protein. There are 40,000 to 50,000 distinct CDR3 sequences in the sample; more than 4.5% occur only once, and around 5% lies in the top ten. The specimen was whole blood, collected at baseline. The receptors stem from an adult who was a healthcare worker with PCR-confirmed SARS-CoV-2 infection or an uninfected control (not recorded which).

This clonotype showed up many times. This chain joins TRBV3-1 and TRBJ1-1, with 7 bases that match TRBD1. The V gene end was trimmed by 3 bases and the J gene end by 1 base; junction bases not matched to a gene: 5. CDR1 LGHDT and CDR2 YNNKEL come from the germline V gene (reference sequence). The CDR3 contains 15 residues. The CDR3 region is CASSQTNRGNTEAFF. The CDR3 DNA is TGTGCCAGCAGCCAGACGAACAGGGGGAACACTGAAGCTTTCTTT.

The table lists this clonotype with many counts. The J gene is TRBJ2-7, the V gene TRBV5-1; 7 nucleotides match TRBD1. Per germline, CDR1 SGHRS and CDR2 YFSETQ. The CDR3 runs 13 residues. Losses at the gene ends were 6 bases for V and 5 bases for J; bases not matched to a gene: 8. The CDR3 nucleotides read TGCGCCAGCAACCCACTCGACAGGGACGAGCAGTACTTC. It codes for CASNPLDRDEQYF.

This clonotype was found many times. CDR3 amino acids: CASYSGSADTQYF. CDR3 sequence (DNA): TGTGCCAGCTATAGCGGGAGCGCCGATACGCAGTATTTT. The chain recombines TRBV21-1 with TRBJ2-3; the table's D call, TRBD2, was not checked against the DNA. TRBV21-1 is labeled a pseudogene. The CDR3 extends over 13 amino acids.

There are many counts of this clonotype. This chain connects TRBV5-1 to TRBJ2-2, with no clear D. CDR3 length: 14 amino acids. Deletions cut 3 bases from V and 1 base from J, with 7 bases between. The V gene's germline CDR1 is SGHRS and CDR2 YFSETQ. This CDR3 reads CASSSDVNTGELFF. The CDR3 nucleotides read TGCGCCAGCAGCTCTGACGTGAACACCGGGGAGCTGTTTTTT.

Many counts were recorded for this clonotype. This rearrangement joins TRBV6-5 to TRBJ2-3; no firm D call. The ends were cut back, 0 bases at V and 2 bases at J, with 6 bases in the middle. Per the germline V gene, CDR1 is MNHEY and CDR2 is SVGAGI. The CDR3 length is 14 residues. This CDR3 is CASSYSKVTDTQYF. CDR3 sequence (DNA): TGTGCCAGCAGTTACTCGAAAGTCACAGATACGCAGTATTTT.

Notes on this clonotype: One end of the junction does not line up with germline, which may come from a read error. The chain links TRBV18 to TRBJ1-1; 8 bases fit TRBD1. The CDR3 is 16 amino acids. CDR1 and CDR2 from the germline V gene are KGHSH and LQKENI. This CDR3 reads CVSSPLGTGTNTEAFF. In DNA form, the CDR3 reads TGTGTCAGCTCACCATTGGGGACAGGCACTAACACTGAAGCTTTCTTT.

This clonotype was found many times. The chain combines TRBV7-2 with TRBJ2-7; TRBD2 matches 10 bases. This CDR3 is 14 amino acids long. V was clipped by 4 bases and J by 2 bases; unmatched bases: 2. Germline V gene lookup returns CDR1 SGHTA and CDR2 FQGNSA. CDR3 bases: TGTGCCAGCAGCTACACTAGCGGGGCCTACGAGCAGTACTTC. Its translation: CASSYTSGAYEQYF.

This clonotype appeared many times. CDR3 in DNA: TGTGCCAGCAGCTCAAGGACAGGGATTGCCATGAACACTGAAGCTTTCTTT. Translating it yields CASSSRTGIAMNTEAFF. The V call is TRBV11-2, the J call TRBJ1-1; TRBD1 aligns across 8 bases. Germline V gene sequence: CDR1 SGHAT, CDR2 FQNNGV. J lost 0 bases, V lost 4 bases, and 10 bases had no gene match. This CDR3 contains 17 residues.

Points on this clonotype: A single base separates this from a much larger clone, so it may be a read error. The V gene is TRBV11-2, the J gene TRBJ2-7, with D hard to call. The V end lost 0 bases, the J end lost 2 bases, and 11 bases lay between the germline ends. The length of the CDR3 is 15 residues. The germline gives CDR1 SGHAT, CDR2 FQNNGV. The CDR3 region has the DNA TGTGCCAGCAGCTTAGACTCCCAGTGGGCCTACGAGCAGTACTTC. This encodes CASSLDSQWAYEQYF.

J is TRBJ2-7 and V is TRBV20-1; the D gene is possibly TRBD1 (6 bases). Germline V gives CDR1 DFQATT, CDR2 SNEGSKA (reference sequence). CDR3 length: 11 amino acids. The CDR3 coding sequence is TGCGGGGGACAACTTTCCTACGAGCAGTACTTC. Amino acid sequence: CGGQLSYEQYF.

This clonotype was recorded at least ten times. The CDR3 DNA reads as TGCAGTGCTGGGGACCTCTCTGGAAACACCATATATTTT. This encodes CSAGDLSGNTIYF. The chain uses TRBV20-1 and TRBJ1-3, with a possible D match to TRBD1 (5 bases). CDR1 and CDR2 from the germline V gene are DFQATT and SNEGSKA (reference sequence). This CDR3 comprises 13 residues. Trimming removed 5 bases at V and 0 bases at J, with 8 bases between.

This clonotype was observed many times. The V call is TRBV12-3 or TRBV12-4, the J call TRBJ2-1, with 9 positions matching TRBD2. With V trimmed by 0 bases and J by 8 bases, 14 bases remained unmatched. The CDR3 runs to 18 residues. CDR3 loop: CASSLALQPGLAHDEQFF. CDR3 nucleotide sequence: TGTGCCAGCAGTTTAGCGCTTCAACCGGGACTAGCTCACGATGAGCAGTTCTTC.

Points on this clonotype: Possible read error: a much larger clone is one base away. This CDR3 is missing its conserved last phenylalanine or tryptophan, likely due to a read error. The chain couples TRBV7-9 to TRBJ2-7; tentative D call: TRBD2 (6 bases). This CDR3 has 13 residues. Germline V gene data show CDR1 as SEHNR and CDR2 as FQNEAQ (reference sequence). V shed 5 bases and J shed 2 bases, with 10 bases lying between them. The CDR3 bases are TGTGCCAGCAGCCTGGGACTTGCCTACGAGCAGTACTCC. This encodes CASSLGLAYEQYS.

This clonotype has ten or more counts. This rearrangement joins TRBV6-5 to TRBJ2-3; TRBD2 matches at 13 bases. The ends lost 5 bases at V and 1 base at J; junction bases unmatched: 3. The CDR3 spans 16 residues. Germline assignment: CDR1 MNHEY and CDR2 SVGAGI. CDR3 bases: TGTGCCAGCAGTGGACTAGCGGGAGAAGGCACAGATACGCAGTATTTT. Residues: CASSGLAGEGTDTQYF.

This clonotype came up many times. This rearrangement joins TRBV20-1 to TRBJ1-2; 8 bases fit TRBD1. Germline lookup yields CDR1 DFQATT and CDR2 SNEGSKA (reference sequence). The V gene end was trimmed by 5 bases and the J gene end by 3 bases; junction bases not matched to a gene: 5. The CDR3 totals 13 residues. The CDR3 DNA reads TGCAGTGCTGTGACAGGGGATTACTATGGCTACACCTTC. Protein sequence: CSAVTGDYYGYTF.

This clonotype was seen a handful of times. The V gene is TRBV9, the J gene TRBJ2-5; 7 bases agree with TRBD2. Germline CDR1 SGDLS, CDR2 YYNGEE. The V and J ends lost 0 bases and 4 bases, in that order; junction bases with no gene match: 9. This CDR3 is 16 amino acids long. CDR3 amino acids: CASSVAGSGTVETQYF. The DNA for the CDR3 is TGTGCCAGCAGCGTAGCCGGGAGCGGGACTGTAGAGACCCAGTACTTC. The full variable domain, rest sourced from reference TRBV9 and TRBJ2-5, is DSGVTQTPKHLITATGQRVTLRCSPRSGDLSVYWYQQSLDQGLQFLIQYYNGEERAKGNILERFSAQQFPDLHSELNLSSLELGDSALYFCASSVAGSGTVETQYFGPGTRLLVL.

This clonotype is categorized as medium-sized. V usage is TRBV5-6 and J usage is TRBJ2-5, with 12 bases identical to TRBD2. The CDR3 spans 16 residues. The V gene end was trimmed by 0 bases and the J gene end by 3 bases; junction bases not matched to a gene: 3. Germline CDR1 and CDR2: SGHDT and YYEEEE. CDR3 sequence: CASSLGASGREETQYF. The CDR3 nucleotides read TGTGCCAGCAGCTTGGGGGCTAGCGGGAGGGAAGAGACCCAGTACTTC.

This clonotype was seen repeatedly, ten times or more. CDR3 sequence: CASSPEGGYTF. The CDR3 coding sequence is TGTGCCAGCTCACCAGAGGGTGGCTACACCTTC. This sequence joins TRBV18 and TRBJ1-2; no firm D call. This CDR3 has 11 residues. V lost 2 bases, J lost 7 bases, and 5 bases lay in between. CDR1 is KGHSH, CDR2 LQKENI, per germline.

This clonotype appeared many times. The chain couples TRBV23-1 to TRBJ1-5, with 7 bases aligning to TRBD1. TRBV23-1 is an ORF for which the function is uncertain. Unmatched junction bases numbered 6, after V lost 2 bases and J lost 2 bases. CDR3 length: 16 residues. The CDR3 DNA is TGCGCCAGCAGTCAAACTTCCGGGACAGGCAATCAGCCCCAGCATTTT. This encodes CASSQTSGTGNQPQHF.

This clonotype was counted at least ten times. The genes are TRBV27 and TRBJ2-7; D call uncertain. CDR1 and CDR2 (germline): MNHEY, SMNVEV (reference sequence). The CDR3 has 15 residues. Trimming cost V 3 bases and J 2 bases, with 14 bases left between them. The DNA of the CDR3 is TGTGCCAGCAGTTTGTCACTCGGGCAGGCCTACGAGCAGTACTTC. It yields the protein CASSLSLGQAYEQYF.